The next 9 T cell receptor beta chains were all read from a single sample in a study of T cell responses to AZD1222 COVID-19 vaccine. Libraries were prepared by immunoSEQ multiplex PCR; TCRdb keeps only in-frame clonotypes and omits some of them. The data show some 150,000 clones, approximately 85% seen once. The sequencing used peripheral blood, collected on day 0 of AZD1222 vaccination. The source is an adult in good health.

The CDR3 here is CASSPPSGYTF. CDR3 nucleotides: TGTGCCAGCAGTCCTCCTAGCGGCTACACCTTC. The chain employs TRBV6-1 and TRBJ1-2; D ambiguous. V was shortened by 5 bases and J by 8 bases, with 9 bases between the two germline ends. Germline CDR1 reads MNHNS; CDR2 reads SASEGT. This CDR3 contains 11 residues.

The genes are TRBV6-5 and TRBJ2-1, with D unresolved. The germline V and J ends were trimmed by 8 bases and 3 bases, with 11 bases remaining between them. The CDR3 totals 13 residues. Germline CDR1 MNHEY, CDR2 SVGAGI. The CDR3 region is CASSWANYNEQFF. The CDR3, as DNA: TGTGCCAGCTCGTGGGCGAACTACAATGAGCAGTTCTTC.

The V and J genes are TRBV7-8 and TRBJ2-7, with D possibly matching TRBD2 (5 bases). From germline, CDR1 is SGHVS and CDR2 FQNEAQ. CDR3 size: 14 residues. V was clipped by 1 base and J by 3 bases, with 10 bases between them. The CDR3 reads CASSLELGIYEQYF. In DNA, the CDR3 is TGTGCCAGCAGCTTAGAACTAGGTATCTACGAGCAGTACTTC.

The V and J genes are TRBV10-1 and TRBJ2-7, with 10 bases aligning to TRBD1. V shed 2 bases, J shed 2 bases, and the junction held 0 bases outside the gene matches. Germline CDR1 reads WNHNN; CDR2 reads SYGVQD (reference sequence). The CDR3 has 14 amino acids. Here the CDR3 DNA reads TGCGCCAGCAGTGAGGGACAGGGGGCCTACGAGCAGTACTTC. Translated: CASSEGQGAYEQYF.

The genes are TRBV24-1 and TRBJ2-3, with TRBD1 as a possible D gene (6 bases). Trimming removed 9 bases at V and 0 bases at J, with 9 bases between. The CDR3 has 13 amino acids. Germline V CDR1 and CDR2: KGHDR, SFDVKD. CDR3 sequence (DNA): TGTGCCACCGGACAGCGGAGCACAGATACGCAGTATTTT. Encoded protein: CATGQRSTDTQYF.

The chain links TRBV7-9 to TRBJ1-1; no firm D call. Germline CDR1 reads SEHNR; CDR2 reads FQNEAQ (reference sequence). CDR3 length equals 18 residues. Trimming left V 1 base short and J 0 bases short, with 18 bases between. The CDR3 bases are TGTGCCAGCAGCTTAGATCCAGGAGGACCCTTCATGAACACTGAAGCTTTCTTT. Translated: CASSLDPGGPFMNTEAFF.

The chain couples TRBV7-9 to TRBJ1-6, with TRBD1 matching 8 bases. CDR3 length: 12 amino acids. Germline CDR1 is SEHNR and CDR2 is FQNEAQ (reference sequence). V shed 5 bases and J 14 bases; nucleotides not matched to a gene: 5. The CDR3 here is CASSPRTGSLHF. In DNA form, the CDR3 reads TGTGCCAGCAGCCCGAGGACAGGGTCCCTCCACTTT.

V usage is TRBV6-1 and J usage is TRBJ2-3; no firm D call. Per the germline V gene, CDR1 is MNHNS and CDR2 is SASEGT. There are 15 residues in the CDR3. The V and J ends lost 2 bases and 6 bases respectively, with 15 bases between them. The CDR3 coding sequence is TGTGCCAGCAGTGAAAGAAGGCAGCCTCGGGATACGCAGTATTTT. Its translation: CASSERRQPRDTQYF.

This chain uses TRBV30 with TRBJ2-4; D remains ambiguous. Trimming shortened V by 5 bases and J by 7 bases, and 9 bases separated the two germline ends. CDR3 length equals 11 residues. Germline V lookup: CDR1 GTSNPN, CDR2 SVGIG (reference sequence). DNA of the CDR3: TGTGCCTGGGGAGAACTGAACATTCAGTACTTC. Amino acids: CAWGELNIQYF.